Sequencing of this T cell receptor (beta chain) was carried out in a study of long-term antiretroviral therapy in people with HIV. The CDR3 runs 16 residues. This was the immunoSEQ v3.0 assay at survey level. Some clones are missing from TCRdb's copy, which holds only in-frame ones; the method was immunoSEQ multiplex PCR. The data contain around 12,000 clones, roughly three quarters of them singletons. The chain carries TRBV21-1 and TRBJ1-3. TRBV21-1 is marked as a pseudogene. The TCR comes from a woman aged 35 to 49 with HIV. This specimen was unsorted PBMCs, taken 0.5 years before starting antiretroviral therapy. The CDR3: CASSRLQVPSGNTIYF. CDR3 coding DNA: TGTGCCAGCAGCAGACTACAGGTCCCCTCTGGAAACACCATATATTTT.